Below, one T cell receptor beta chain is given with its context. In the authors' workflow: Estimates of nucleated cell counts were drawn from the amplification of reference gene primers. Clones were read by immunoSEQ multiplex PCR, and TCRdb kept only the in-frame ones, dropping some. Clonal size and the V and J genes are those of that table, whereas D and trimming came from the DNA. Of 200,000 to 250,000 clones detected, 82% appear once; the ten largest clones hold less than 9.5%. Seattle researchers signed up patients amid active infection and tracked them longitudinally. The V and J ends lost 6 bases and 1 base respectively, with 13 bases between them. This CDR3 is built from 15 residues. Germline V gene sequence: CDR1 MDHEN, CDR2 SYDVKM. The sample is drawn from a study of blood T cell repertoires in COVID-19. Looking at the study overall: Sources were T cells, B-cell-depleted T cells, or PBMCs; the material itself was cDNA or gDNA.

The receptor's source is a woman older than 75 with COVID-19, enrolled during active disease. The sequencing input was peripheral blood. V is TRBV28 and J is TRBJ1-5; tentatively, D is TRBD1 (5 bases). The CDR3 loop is CASSRTGGSNQPQHF. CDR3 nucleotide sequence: TGTGCCAGCAGCCGAACAGGTGGGAGCAATCAGCCCCAGCATTTT.